This record covers a single T cell receptor beta chain. The data derive from a study of T cell responses to AZD1222 COVID-19 vaccine. Second-dose schedules of about 4 or about 12 weeks were combined. Repertoires were generated with immunoSEQ multiplex PCR, while TCRdb's copy carries only in-frame clones and drops some. The sample records about 110,000 clones, around nine tenths being singletons. The CDR3 runs to 15 residues. Unmatched junction bases numbered 4, after V lost 6 bases and J lost 4 bases. The germline V gene encodes CDR1 MDHEN and CDR2 SYDVKM. This receptor was obtained from an adult who received the AZD1222 COVID-19 vaccine. The chain links TRBV28 to TRBJ2-6, with 9 positions matching TRBD1. The sample here was peripheral blood, taken 28 days after the second AZD1222 dose. DNA for the CDR3: TGTGCCAGCAGGGACAGGGGAGTGGGGGCCAACGTCCTGACTTTC. Residues: CASRDRGVGANVLTF.